This TCR beta chain was observed in a study of cytomegalovirus exposure and HLA in healthy donors. Study-level results: It was only CMV serostatus that was available as immune exposure information. Indistinguishable V segments, including TRBV6-2 and TRBV6-3, were excluded.

PCR was performed using 60 Vbeta and 13 Jbeta primers. Using immunoSEQ multiplex PCR, the repertoire was profiled, and TCRdb retains in-frame clones only, with some absent. Of some 140,000 clones listed, approximately 80% were seen once; the top ten hold approximately 2%. V shed 2 bases, J shed 1 base, and the junction held 7 bases outside the gene matches. This CDR3 comprises 17 residues. Looked up from germline, CDR1 is SGHAT and CDR2 is FQNNGV. A word on this clone: No antigen is known for it.

Material for sequencing was PBMCs. The rearrangement uses TRBV11-2 and TRBJ2-2, with TRBD2 matching 7 bases. The sequence came from a man in his thirties or forties in good health and CMV-seronegative. The CDR3 here is CASSLKVGGRNTGELFF. The CDR3 DNA is TGTGCCAGCAGCTTAAAGGTGGGGGGGAGGAACACCGGGGAGCTGTTTTTT. Looking up the rest from reference TRBV11-2 and TRBJ2-2 gives the full variable domain: EAGVAQSPRYKIIEKRQSVAFWCNPISGHATLYWYQQILGQGPKLLIQFQNNGVVDDSQLPKDRFSAERLKGVDSTLKIQPAKLEDSAVYLCASSLKVGGRNTGELFFGEGSRLTVL.